The next 9 T cell receptor beta chains were all read from a single sample in a study of blood T cell repertoires in COVID-19. The protocol was immunoSEQ multiplex PCR, while the TCRdb copy is restricted to in-frame clones and leaves out a portion. The sample consists of over 75,000 clones, 80% of them appearing once. Sequenced input: peripheral blood. Receptor source: a woman aged 70-85 years with acute or convalescent COVID-19.

This clone has only one observation. The CDR3, as DNA: TGTGCCAGCAGTTCTCCAGGGATCGAGAATTCACCCCTCCACTTT. This sequence encodes CASSSPGIENSPLHF. The chain carries TRBV6-2 or TRBV6-3 and TRBJ1-6; D possibly corresponds to TRBD1 (5 bases). The length of the CDR3 is 15 residues. Germline values: CDR1 MNHEY, CDR2 SVGEGT. The V end lost 4 bases, the J end lost 7 bases, and 14 bases lay between the germline ends.

This chain uses TRBV4-2 with TRBJ2-7; TRBD1 might be the D (6 bases). The length of the CDR3 is 15 residues. Trimming removed 3 bases from V and 3 bases from J, with 15 bases in between. Germline V gene lookup returns CDR1 LGHNA and CDR2 YNFKEQ. CDR3 in DNA: TGTGCCAGCAGCCAGGGTAGTCAGGGGTACTACGAGCAGTACTTC. This gives the protein CASSQGSQGYYEQYF.

The V gene is TRBV7-9, the J gene TRBJ1-2, with D possibly being TRBD1 (5 bases). V was clipped by 5 bases and J by 6 bases, with 16 bases between them. The length of the CDR3 is 14 residues. Germline CDR1 and CDR2: SEHNR and FQNEAQ (reference sequence). The DNA of the CDR3 is TGTGCCAGCAGCCACGGGGGAAGGAACGATGGCTACACCTTC. It yields the protein CASSHGGRNDGYTF.

The chain joins TRBV7-3 to TRBJ2-3; weak D call: TRBD2 (6 bases). The V gene's germline CDR1 is SGHTA and CDR2 FQGTGA. V was pared by 5 bases and J by 4 bases, with 13 bases between. The CDR3 loop spans 14 amino acids. Here the CDR3 reads CASSGGYGADTQYF. CDR3 nucleotide sequence: TGTGCCAGCAGCGGAGGGTATGGGGCAGATACGCAGTATTTT.

The chain employs TRBV27 and TRBJ2-1, with D possibly being TRBD2 (7 bases). From germline, CDR1 is MNHEY and CDR2 SMNVEV (reference sequence). The length of the CDR3 is 18 residues. The V gene lost 4 bases and the J gene lost 5 bases, with 24 bases spanning the gap. The CDR3 DNA follows: TGTGCCAGCAGTTATACAGGGTTCCGACTAGCAACCCACAATGAGCAGTTCTTC. Residues: CASSYTGFRLATHNEQFF.

In this sample, this clone turned up once. The chain uses TRBV3-1 (or the pseudogene TRBV3-2) and TRBJ2-5, with D perhaps matching TRBD2 (5 bases). The CDR3 totals 13 residues. Germline CDR1 LGHDT, CDR2 YNNKEL (reference sequence). Trimming removed 3 bases from V and 4 bases from J, with 9 bases in between. CDR3 nucleotide sequence: TGTGCCAGCAGCCATAAACGGGGAGAGACCCAGTACTTC. Translation gives CASSHKRGETQYF.

The V gene is TRBV2, the J gene TRBJ1-3; D perhaps matches TRBD1 (6 bases). This CDR3 has 17 residues. Germline CDR1 is SNHLY and CDR2 is FYNNEI. Trimming cost V 4 bases and J 0 bases, with 16 bases left between them. CDR3 coding DNA: TGTGCCAGCAGTGGAATTTTGACAGGACTCTCTGGAAACACCATATATTTT. This translates into CASSGILTGLSGNTIYF. The full variable domain, in which reference TRBV2 and TRBJ1-3 provide the parts outside the CDR3, is EPEVTQTPSHQVTQMGQEVILRCVPISNHLYFYWYRQILGQKVEFLVSFYNNEISEKSEIFDDQFSVERPDGSNFTLKIRSTKLEDSAMYFCASSGILTGLSGNTIYFGEGSWLTVV.

The CDR3, as DNA: TGTGCCAGCAGCAGCTGTTGTGGGAGGGCCGGGAATGAGCAGTTCTTC. It translates to CASSSCCGRAGNEQFF. The V gene is TRBV5-8, the J gene TRBJ2-1; TRBD2 matches 7 bases. The CDR3 is 16 residues long. V was clipped by 4 bases and J by 7 bases; unmatched bases: 14. CDR1 and CDR2 (germline): SGHTS, YDEGEE.

The chain links TRBV7-2 to TRBJ1-2, with TRBD1 matching over 9 bases. CDR3 length: 14 residues. V was pared by 8 bases and J by 3 bases, with 7 bases of the junction left unmatched. Germline CDR1 SGHTA, CDR2 FQGNSA. The CDR3 region is CASQLTGGYYGYTF. The CDR3 region has the DNA TGTGCCAGCCAGTTGACAGGGGGTTACTATGGCTACACCTTC.